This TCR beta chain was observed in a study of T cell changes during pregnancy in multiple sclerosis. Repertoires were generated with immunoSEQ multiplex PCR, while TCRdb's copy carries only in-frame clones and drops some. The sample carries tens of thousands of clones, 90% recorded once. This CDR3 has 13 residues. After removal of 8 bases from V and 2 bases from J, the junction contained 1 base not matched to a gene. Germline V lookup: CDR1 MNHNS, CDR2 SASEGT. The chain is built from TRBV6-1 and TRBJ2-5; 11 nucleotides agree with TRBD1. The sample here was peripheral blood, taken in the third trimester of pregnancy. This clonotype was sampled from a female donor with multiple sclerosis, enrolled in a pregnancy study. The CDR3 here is CASGTGGQETQYF. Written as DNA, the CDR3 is TGTGCCAGCGGGACAGGGGGACAAGAGACCCAGTACTTC.